A single sample gave rise to the 9 T cell receptor beta chains below, sequenced in a study of T cell clusters in autoimmune cytopenias. TRB rearrangements were amplified by touch-down multiplex PCR with mixed TRB-A/B primers. TCRdb reprocessed the multiplex PCR reads, with one entry per CDR3 protein and no DNA. The sample table sets out some 3,500 distinct CDR3 sequences. TRB was amplified from about 260 ng of peripheral blood genomic DNA per sample. The sequencing input was peripheral blood. Receptors originate from a human donor with an autoimmune cytopenia or autoimmune hepatitis (not recorded which).

Considering frequency, this clonotype is medium-sized. The chain links TRBV15 to TRBJ1-2. Germline loops: CDR1 LNHNV, CDR2 YYDKDF (reference sequence). The CDR3 contains 14 residues. CDR3 protein: CATSRDLQVPGYTF.

The V call is TRBV30, the J call TRBJ1-1; there is no DNA to check the TCRdb D call of TRBD1. The CDR3 totals 13 residues. Germline CDR1 reads GTSNPN; CDR2 reads SVGIG (reference sequence). The CDR3 protein is CAWDTGVRTEAFF.

By frequency, this clonotype is medium-sized. The gene calls are TRBV6-2 or TRBV6-3 and TRBJ2-7; the TRBD1 assignment by TCRdb is unverifiable without DNA. Per the germline V gene, CDR1 is MNHEY and CDR2 is SVGEGT. The CDR3 contains 14 residues. CDR3: CASRDSDRNYEQYF.

In terms of frequency, this clonotype is medium-sized (0.01 to 0.1%). The V gene is TRBV15, the J gene TRBJ1-1. The CDR3 runs to 12 residues. CDR1 is LNHNV and CDR2 is YYDKDF in the germline V gene (reference sequence). CDR3 loop: CATSMTNTEAFF.

The chain has TRBV15 and TRBJ2-3. Germline V gene data show CDR1 as LNHNV and CDR2 as YYDKDF (reference sequence). CDR3 length: 15 amino acids. Here the CDR3 reads CATSRDSGSADTQYF.

This clonotype is medium-sized by frequency. The CDR3 is CASRTGPNTDTQYF. This rearrangement joins TRBV6-6 to TRBJ2-3; TCRdb's D gene call, TRBD1, goes unchecked for lack of DNA. CDR3 length: 14 amino acids. Germline V gives CDR1 MNHNY, CDR2 SVGAGI (reference sequence).

Frequency places this clonotype as medium-sized. V gene TRBV30 combines with J gene TRBJ2-3; TCRdb returns TRBD1, unconfirmable since there is no DNA. Germline V lookup: CDR1 GTSNPN, CDR2 SVGIG (reference sequence). The CDR3 extends over 14 amino acids. The CDR3: CAWETGWPTDTQYF.

Its frequency marks this clonotype as medium-sized. This chain joins TRBV12-3 or TRBV12-4 and TRBJ1-1. This CDR3 region has 11 residues. CDR3 in amino acids: CASTKNTEAFF.

The V gene is TRBV19, the J gene TRBJ1-2. The CDR3 is 12 amino acids. The V gene's germline CDR1 is LNHDA and CDR2 SQIVND (reference sequence). CDR3 sequence reads: CASSDRVYGYTF.